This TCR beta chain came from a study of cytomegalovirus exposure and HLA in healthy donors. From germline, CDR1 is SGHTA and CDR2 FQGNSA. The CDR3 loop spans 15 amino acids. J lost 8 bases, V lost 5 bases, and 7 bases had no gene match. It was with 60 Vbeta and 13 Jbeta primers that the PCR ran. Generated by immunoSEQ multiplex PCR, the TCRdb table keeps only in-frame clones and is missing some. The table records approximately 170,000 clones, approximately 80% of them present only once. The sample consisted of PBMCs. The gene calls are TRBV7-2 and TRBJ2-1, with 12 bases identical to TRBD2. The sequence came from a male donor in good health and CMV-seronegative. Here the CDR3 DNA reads TGTGCCAGCAGCCTCCGACTAGCGGGAGCGTATGAGCAGTTCTTC. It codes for CASSLRLAGAYEQFF. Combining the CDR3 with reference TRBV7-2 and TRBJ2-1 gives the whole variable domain GAGVSQSPSNKVTEKGKDVELRCDPISGHTALYWYRQSLGQGLEFLIYFQGNSAPDKSGLPSDRFSAERTGGSVSTLTIQRTQQEDSAVYLCASSLRLAGAYEQFFGPGTRLTVL.